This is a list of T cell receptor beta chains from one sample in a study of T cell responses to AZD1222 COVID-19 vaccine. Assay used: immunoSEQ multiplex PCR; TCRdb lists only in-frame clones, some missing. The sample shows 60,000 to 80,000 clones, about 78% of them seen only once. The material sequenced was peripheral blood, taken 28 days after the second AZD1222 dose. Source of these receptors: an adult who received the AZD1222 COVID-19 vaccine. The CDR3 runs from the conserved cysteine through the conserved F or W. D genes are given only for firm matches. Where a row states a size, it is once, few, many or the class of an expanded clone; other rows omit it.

CDR3 DNA: TGTGCCAGCAGGCGCGAGACAGGTGGCTACACCTTC
CDR3 protein: CASRRETGGYTF
J gene: TRBJ1-2
D gene: .
V gene: TRBV27
clone size: .

CDR3 DNA: TGCGCCAGCAGCTTGGGACAGGGGGCTGTAGATGAGCAGTTCTTC
CDR3 protein: CASSLGQGAVDEQFF
J gene: TRBJ2-1
D gene: TRBD1
V gene: TRBV5-1
clone size: .

CDR3 DNA: TGTGCCAGCAGTTACCCCAGGGAGGCTAGCAATCAGCCCCAGCATTTT
CDR3 protein: CASSYPREASNQPQHF
J gene: TRBJ1-5
D gene: .
V gene: TRBV6-5
clone size: .

CDR3 DNA: TGCAGCGTTGAAGAATCCCGAAATTTGGCTGAAGCTTTCTTT
CDR3 protein: CSVEESRNLAEAFF
J gene: TRBJ1-1
D gene: .
V gene: TRBV29-1
clone size: .

CDR3 DNA: TGTGCCAGCAGTTACCTGACTAGCGCTAGCACAGATACGCAGTATTTT
CDR3 protein: CASSYLTSASTDTQYF
J gene: TRBJ2-3
D gene: TRBD2
V gene: TRBV6-2/TRBV6-3
clone size: .

CDR3 DNA: TGTGCCAGCAGCCAACCCCAACAGGGACCCTACGAGCAGTACTTC
CDR3 protein: CASSQPQQGPYEQYF
J gene: TRBJ2-7
D gene: .
V gene: TRBV6-5
clone size: .

CDR3 DNA: TGTGCCAGCAGCCCGGGACTAGCGGGAGTCTACGAGCAGTACTTC
CDR3 protein: CASSPGLAGVYEQYF
J gene: TRBJ2-7
D gene: TRBD2
V gene: TRBV3-1/TRBV3-2
clone size: few

CDR3 DNA: TGTGCCAGCAGCCACGGGGGGGCTAACATTCAGTACTTC
CDR3 protein: CASSHGGANIQYF
J gene: TRBJ2-4
D gene: TRBD2
V gene: TRBV3-1/TRBV3-2
clone size: .

CDR3 DNA: TGTGCCAGCAGCTTATGGGGTAGCAATCAGCCCCAGCATTTT
CDR3 protein: CASSLWGSNQPQHF
J gene: TRBJ1-5
D gene: .
V gene: TRBV7-2
clone size: .

CDR3 DNA: TGTGCCAGCAGTGAAATGGGGGCCGGGTACGAGCAGTACTTC
CDR3 protein: CASSEMGAGYEQYF
J gene: TRBJ2-7
D gene: .
V gene: TRBV2
clone size: .

CDR3 DNA: TGTGCCAGCACCACAGGGGGCGCGGGGCAGCCCCAGCATTTT
CDR3 protein: CASTTGGAGQPQHF
J gene: TRBJ1-5
D gene: TRBD1
V gene: TRBV5-6
clone size: few

CDR3 DNA: TGTGCCAGCAACCTTCTGGCGATAACCAATGAGCAGTTCTTC
CDR3 protein: CASNLLAITNEQFF
J gene: TRBJ2-1
D gene: .
V gene: TRBV28
clone size: .

CDR3 DNA: TGTGCCAGCAGTTCCGGGTCTATCGTCTATGGCTACACCTTC
CDR3 protein: CASSSGSIVYGYTF
J gene: TRBJ1-2
D gene: .
V gene: TRBV5-6
clone size: .

CDR3 DNA: TGTGCCAGCAGCTTTGGGAGTGAGCAGTTCTTC
CDR3 protein: CASSFGSEQFF
J gene: TRBJ2-1
D gene: .
V gene: TRBV11-3
clone size: .

CDR3 DNA: TGTGCCACCAGCAGAACCCTTTACATCGACAGGGCCCCTGGAAACACCATATATTTT
CDR3 protein: CATSRTLYIDRAPGNTIYF
J gene: TRBJ1-3
D gene: TRBD1
V gene: TRBV15
clone size: few

CDR3 DNA: TGTGCCAGCAGCTTCGAGGGGCTATACAATGAGCAGTTCTTC
CDR3 protein: CASSFEGLYNEQFF
J gene: TRBJ2-1
D gene: .
V gene: TRBV11-2
clone size: .

CDR3 DNA: TGTGCCAGCTCACCAGACAGGGGGTATGGCAATCAGCCCCAGCATTTT
CDR3 protein: CASSPDRGYGNQPQHF
J gene: TRBJ1-5
D gene: TRBD1
V gene: TRBV18
clone size: .

CDR3 DNA: TGTGCCAGCAGCATAGGTGGAGGGGGCTACGAGCAGTACTTC
CDR3 protein: CASSIGGGGYEQYF
J gene: TRBJ2-7
D gene: .
V gene: TRBV28
clone size: few

CDR3 DNA: TGCGCCAGCAGCCAGGGTTTTGCCCATGGCAGACACACCGGGGAGCTGTTTTTT
CDR3 protein: CASSQGFAHGRHTGELFF
J gene: TRBJ2-2
D gene: .
V gene: TRBV4-1
clone size: .

CDR3 DNA: TGTGCCAGCAGCCAGGGACAGAACACTGAAGCTTTCTTT
CDR3 protein: CASSQGQNTEAFF
J gene: TRBJ1-1
D gene: .
V gene: TRBV5-5
clone size: .

CDR3 DNA: TGTGCCAGCTCACCGGGACTTAATACCGAGCAGTACTTC
CDR3 protein: CASSPGLNTEQYF
J gene: TRBJ2-7
D gene: .
V gene: TRBV18
clone size: .

CDR3 DNA: TGTGCCAGCAGCCTAGAAACGGGACAGATTAATGAAAAACTGTTTTTT
CDR3 protein: CASSLETGQINEKLFF
J gene: TRBJ1-4
D gene: TRBD1
V gene: TRBV7-4
clone size: .

CDR3 DNA: TGTGCCAGCAGTTACGAGGGACTAGCGGGCTACGAGCAGTACTTC
CDR3 protein: CASSYEGLAGYEQYF
J gene: TRBJ2-7
D gene: TRBD2
V gene: TRBV6-2/TRBV6-3
clone size: .

CDR3 DNA: TGTGCCAGCTCAAGGGTAGGGAATGAGAATTCACCCCTCCACTTT
CDR3 protein: CASSRVGNENSPLHF
J gene: TRBJ1-6
D gene: .
V gene: TRBV18
clone size: .

CDR3 DNA: TGTGCCAGCAGCTTAGGGCAGGGGGTTCAGAGCAATGAGCAGTTCTTC
CDR3 protein: CASSLGQGVQSNEQFF
J gene: TRBJ2-1
D gene: TRBD1
V gene: TRBV7-6
clone size: .

CDR3 DNA: TGTGCCAGCAGTTTATCAGGGGGGTTCCTTCAGCCCCAGCATTTT
CDR3 protein: CASSLSGGFLQPQHF
J gene: TRBJ1-5
D gene: TRBD1
V gene: TRBV28
clone size: .

CDR3 DNA: TGCGCCAGCAGCTTGGACGGGGGGCTGGATTCACCCCTCCACTTT
CDR3 protein: CASSLDGGLDSPLHF
J gene: TRBJ1-6
D gene: .
V gene: TRBV5-1
clone size: .

CDR3 DNA: TGTGCCAGCTCACCAGGGCAGGTCTACGAGCAGTACTTC
CDR3 protein: CASSPGQVYEQYF
J gene: TRBJ2-7
D gene: .
V gene: TRBV18
clone size: .

CDR3 DNA: TGTGCCAGTAGTGCAAGCGGGGGGGCTTACAATGAGCAGTTCTTC
CDR3 protein: CASSASGGAYNEQFF
J gene: TRBJ2-1
D gene: TRBD2
V gene: TRBV19
clone size: .

CDR3 DNA: TGTGCCAGCAGTTTATCCGTTAGCAGGGCCGACTATGGCTACACCTTC
CDR3 protein: CASSLSVSRADYGYTF
J gene: TRBJ1-2
D gene: .
V gene: TRBV27
clone size: .

CDR3 DNA: TGTGCCTGGAGTCGGACGGCCAATTCACCCCTCCACTTT
CDR3 protein: CAWSRTANSPLHF
J gene: TRBJ1-6
D gene: .
V gene: TRBV30
clone size: .

CDR3 DNA: TGTGCCACCAGCAGAGAGGGGCATACTAATGAAAAACTGTTTTTT
CDR3 protein: CATSREGHTNEKLFF
J gene: TRBJ1-4
D gene: .
V gene: TRBV15
clone size: .

CDR3 DNA: TGTGCCAGCAGTTTAGTGGACAGGGGCGCTAAAGAGACCCAGTACTTC
CDR3 protein: CASSLVDRGAKETQYF
J gene: TRBJ2-5
D gene: TRBD1
V gene: TRBV28
clone size: .

CDR3 DNA: TGTGCCAGCAGTCGTTATACGGGACTAAACAATGAGCAGTTCTTC
CDR3 protein: CASSRYTGLNNEQFF
J gene: TRBJ2-1
D gene: TRBD2
V gene: TRBV28
clone size: .

CDR3 DNA: TGTGCCAGCAGCTTATTTTTTAGCAGGAACTCTAGCACAGATACGCAGTATTTT
CDR3 protein: CASSLFFSRNSSTDTQYF
J gene: TRBJ2-3
D gene: .
V gene: TRBV7-9
clone size: .

CDR3 DNA: TGTGCCTGGAGTGTAAGAACAGGCTATGGCTACACCTTC
CDR3 protein: CAWSVRTGYGYTF
J gene: TRBJ1-2
D gene: .
V gene: TRBV30
clone size: once

CDR3 DNA: TGTGCCAGCAACCAGGGGGATGAAAAACTGTTTTTT
CDR3 protein: CASNQGDEKLFF
J gene: TRBJ1-4
D gene: TRBD1
V gene: TRBV12-3/TRBV12-4
clone size: .

CDR3 DNA: TGTGCCAGCAGTCCCTCCCATAGAGATAATTCACCCCTCCACTTT
CDR3 protein: CASSPSHRDNSPLHF
J gene: TRBJ1-6
D gene: .
V gene: TRBV2
clone size: .

CDR3 DNA: TGTGCCAGCAGTCTTAGTGGCCGCGGGCAGCCCCAGCATTTT
CDR3 protein: CASSLSGRGQPQHF
J gene: TRBJ1-5
D gene: .
V gene: TRBV6-5
clone size: .

CDR3 DNA: TGTGCCAGCAGTTCCCTTGGGGGTTCTCTTAAAAATGAAAAACTGTTTTTT
CDR3 protein: CASSSLGGSLKNEKLFF
J gene: TRBJ1-4
D gene: .
V gene: TRBV28
clone size: few

CDR3 DNA: TGTGCCAGCAGCTTCTTCCTCCCAGGGAAGAACACCATATATTTT
CDR3 protein: CASSFFLPGKNTIYF
J gene: TRBJ1-3
D gene: .
V gene: TRBV11-2
clone size: .

CDR3 DNA: TGTGCCAGCAGTCCCCAGGGCGGGGGGGTTTATGAGCAGTTCTTC
CDR3 protein: CASSPQGGGVYEQFF
J gene: TRBJ2-1
D gene: TRBD2
V gene: TRBV28
clone size: few

CDR3 DNA: TGCGCCAGCAGCCGAGGAGGAGGGATCACCGGGGAGCTGTTTTTT
CDR3 protein: CASSRGGGITGELFF
J gene: TRBJ2-2
D gene: .
V gene: TRBV10-1
clone size: .

CDR3 DNA: TGTGCCAGCAGTAAGGACAGGGGAGGTAATTCACCCCTCCACTTT
CDR3 protein: CASSKDRGGNSPLHF
J gene: TRBJ1-6
D gene: TRBD1
V gene: TRBV2
clone size: once

CDR3 DNA: TGTGCCAGCAGGCCTCTAGCTTTACACATTCAGTACTTC
CDR3 protein: CASRPLALHIQYF
J gene: TRBJ2-4
D gene: .
V gene: TRBV6-5
clone size: .

CDR3 DNA: TGTGCCAGCAGCCAAAGACAGGGCAACGGCTACACCTTC
CDR3 protein: CASSQRQGNGYTF
J gene: TRBJ1-2
D gene: TRBD1
V gene: TRBV7-9
clone size: .

CDR3 DNA: TGTGCCAGCAGTTACTCCACCGGGGAGCTGTTTTTT
CDR3 protein: CASSYSTGELFF
J gene: TRBJ2-2
D gene: .
V gene: TRBV6-5
clone size: .

CDR3 DNA: TGTGCCAGCAGCGATGATCCCGGGGCTGTAAACACCGGGGAGCTGTTTTTT
CDR3 protein: CASSDDPGAVNTGELFF
J gene: TRBJ2-2
D gene: .
V gene: TRBV9
clone size: .

CDR3 DNA: TGTGCCACCAGCAGGAGGGACACGCCAATCTACGAGCAGTACTTC
CDR3 protein: CATSRRDTPIYEQYF
J gene: TRBJ2-7
D gene: .
V gene: TRBV15
clone size: few

CDR3 DNA: TGTGCCAGTAGTATGGACGGACGACTACCGGGAGAGCAGTTCTTC
CDR3 protein: CASSMDGRLPGEQFF
J gene: TRBJ2-1
D gene: .
V gene: TRBV19
clone size: .

CDR3 DNA: TGTGCCTGGAGCGGGACAAAGAGCTCGGGGGAGCAGTTCTTC
CDR3 protein: CAWSGTKSSGEQFF
J gene: TRBJ2-1
D gene: .
V gene: TRBV30
clone size: .

CDR3 DNA: TGTGCCAGCAGACCCTACAGGCTGGGGACAGGCGACTATGGCTACACCTTC
CDR3 protein: CASRPYRLGTGDYGYTF
J gene: TRBJ1-2
D gene: TRBD1
V gene: TRBV28
clone size: .

CDR3 DNA: TGTGCCAGTAGTAGGAGACTCGACACAGATACGCAGTATTTT
CDR3 protein: CASSRRLDTDTQYF
J gene: TRBJ2-3
D gene: .
V gene: TRBV19
clone size: .